This T cell receptor (beta chain) was sequenced for a study of T cell responses to AZD1222 COVID-19 vaccine. This clone was seen a handful of times. The target antigen is unknown. The study, taken as a whole, reports: Baseline seropositivity occurred in only a handful of AZD1222 recipients. Vaccine-related CD4 TCRs covered spike, predominating at 160-218 and 743-854.

CDR3 length equals 15 residues. The germline V gene has CDR1 MNHEY and CDR2 SVGEGT. J was trimmed by 4 bases and V by 6 bases; bases with no gene match: 10. Generated by immunoSEQ multiplex PCR, the TCRdb table keeps only in-frame clones and is missing some. Of about 100,000 clones in the sample, 87% were seen once. The sequence was obtained from an adult in good health. The chain carries TRBV6-2 or TRBV6-3 and TRBJ1-2; TRBD1 matches at 8 bases. This specimen was peripheral blood, taken on day 0 of AZD1222 vaccination. In DNA form, the CDR3 reads TGTGCCAGCAGCCTCGGGACAGGTTTCCTCTATGGCTACACCTTC. Amino acid sequence: CASSLGTGFLYGYTF.